This T cell receptor (beta chain) emerged from a study of human T cells and chemical hapten exposure. Germline V gene sequence: CDR1 DFQATT, CDR2 SNEGSKA (reference sequence). V was pared by 8 bases and J by 0 bases, with 7 bases between. CDR3 size: 12 residues. This clonotype was recorded a few times. TCRdb reprocessed the RACE reads via MiXCR and lists one record per CDR3 protein. The data show roughly 200,000 distinct CDR3 sequences, 24% seen once. Described time point: patch test 3, about 24 weeks after DPC sensitization. Described treatment: therapeutic diphenylcyclopropenone sensitization with weekly scalp DPC.

This TCR was recovered from a woman in her thirties or forties with alopecia areata. Some clones in this sample may be carry-over from other donors' samples. The chain couples TRBV20-1 to TRBJ2-2; D is uncertain. Specimen: whole blood, collected in connection with sensitization to the hapten diphenylcyclopropenone (DPC). For the CDR3, the DNA is TGCAGTATACCCCCGAACACCGGGGAGCTGTTTTTT. Its protein is CSIPPNTGELFF.